This T cell receptor (beta chain) was identified during a study of cytomegalovirus exposure and HLA in healthy donors. Whole-study findings and limits: It was 164 TCR beta chains that were listed as cytomegalovirus-associated.

There are a few counts of this clone. Antigen specificity is unknown. The study ran its PCR with 60 Vbeta and 13 Jbeta primers. Sequencing was performed with immunoSEQ multiplex PCR; in TCRdb, only in-frame clones are kept and a portion is missing. The data contain under 130,000 clones, nearly 80% of them singletons. Sequences were obtained from PBMCs. This receptor was obtained from a man younger than 40 in good health and CMV-seronegative.

The CDR3 is CASSNGPSGSYEQYF. CDR3 DNA sequence: TGTGCCAGTAGTAATGGCCCTAGCGGCTCCTACGAGCAGTACTTC. The gene calls are TRBV19 and TRBJ2-7; TRBD2 matches 7 bases. V dropped 4 bases and J dropped 0; count of bases not matched to a gene: 6. The germline V gene encodes CDR1 LNHDA and CDR2 SQIVND (reference sequence). CDR3 length equals 15 residues.